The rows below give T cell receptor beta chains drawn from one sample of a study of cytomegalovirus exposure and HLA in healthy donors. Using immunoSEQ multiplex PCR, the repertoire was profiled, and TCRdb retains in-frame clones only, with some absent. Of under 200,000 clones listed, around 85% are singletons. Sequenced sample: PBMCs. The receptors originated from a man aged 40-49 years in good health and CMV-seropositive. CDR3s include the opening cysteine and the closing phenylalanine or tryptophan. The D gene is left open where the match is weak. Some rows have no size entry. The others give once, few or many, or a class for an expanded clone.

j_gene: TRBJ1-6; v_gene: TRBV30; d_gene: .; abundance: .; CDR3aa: CAWSVPGQYNSPLHF; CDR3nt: TGTGCCTGGAGTGTCCCCGGACAGTATAATTCACCCCTCCACTTT
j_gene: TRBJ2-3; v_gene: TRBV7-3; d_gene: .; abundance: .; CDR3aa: CASSLNVRTDTQYF; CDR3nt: TGTGCCAGCAGCTTAAACGTCCGGACAGATACGCAGTATTTT
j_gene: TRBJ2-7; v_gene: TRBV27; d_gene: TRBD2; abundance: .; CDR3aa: CASSQRLASHPYEQYF; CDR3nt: TGTGCCAGCAGCCAGAGACTAGCTTCCCATCCCTACGAGCAGTACTTC
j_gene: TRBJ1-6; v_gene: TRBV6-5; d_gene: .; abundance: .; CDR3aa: CASSYSGRESPLHF; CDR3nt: TGTGCCAGCAGTTACTCAGGGAGGGAATCACCCCTCCACTTT
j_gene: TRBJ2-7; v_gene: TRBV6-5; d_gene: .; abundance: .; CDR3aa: CASAQGHHEQYF; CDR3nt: TGTGCCAGCGCGCAGGGGCACCACGAGCAGTACTTC
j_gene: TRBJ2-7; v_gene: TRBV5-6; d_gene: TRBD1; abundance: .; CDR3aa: CASSLPGQGTYEQYF; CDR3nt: TGTGCCAGCAGCCTTCCGGGACAGGGTACCTACGAGCAGTACTTC
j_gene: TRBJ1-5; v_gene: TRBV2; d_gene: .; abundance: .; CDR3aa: CASSGGLGKYSNQPQHF; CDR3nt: TGTGCCAGCAGTGGGGGCTTAGGAAAATATAGCAATCAGCCCCAGCATTTT
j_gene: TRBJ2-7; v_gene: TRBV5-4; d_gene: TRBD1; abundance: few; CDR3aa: CASSLRTGYEQYF; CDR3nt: TGTGCCAGCAGCTTACGGACAGGCTACGAGCAGTACTTC
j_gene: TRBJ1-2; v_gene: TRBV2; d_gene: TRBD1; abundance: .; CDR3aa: CASRVDRTGADGYTF; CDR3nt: TGTGCCAGCAGAGTGGATCGGACAGGGGCCGATGGCTACACCTTC
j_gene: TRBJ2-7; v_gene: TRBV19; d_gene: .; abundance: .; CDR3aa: CASSSGTYEQYF; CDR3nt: TGTGCCAGTAGTAGCGGAACCTACGAGCAGTACTTC
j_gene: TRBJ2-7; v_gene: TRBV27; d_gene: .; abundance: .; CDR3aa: CASSFSGQSSYEQYF; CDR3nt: TGTGCCAGCAGTTTTTCAGGACAGAGCTCCTACGAGCAGTACTTC
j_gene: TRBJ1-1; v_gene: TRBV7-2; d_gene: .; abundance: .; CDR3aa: CASSPRWVNTEAFF; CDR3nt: TGTGCCAGCAGCCCGCGGTGGGTGAACACTGAAGCTTTCTTT
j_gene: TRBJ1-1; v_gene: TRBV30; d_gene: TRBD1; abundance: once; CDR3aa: CAWSVAGGTEAFF; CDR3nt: TGTGCCTGGAGTGTGGCAGGGGGAACTGAAGCTTTCTTT
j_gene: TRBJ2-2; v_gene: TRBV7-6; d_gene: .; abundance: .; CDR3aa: CASSLGLVNTGELFF; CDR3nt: TGTGCCAGCAGCCTGGGGCTCGTGAACACCGGGGAGCTGTTTTTT
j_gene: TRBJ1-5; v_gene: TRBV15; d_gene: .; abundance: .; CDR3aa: CATSRDEVAQPQHF; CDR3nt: TGTGCCACCAGCAGAGATGAGGTTGCTCAGCCCCAGCATTTT
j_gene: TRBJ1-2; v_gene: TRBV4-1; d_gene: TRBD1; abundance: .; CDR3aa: CASSQRTGVAWYTF; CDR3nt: TGCGCCAGCAGCCAGAGAACAGGGGTGGCTTGGTACACCTTC
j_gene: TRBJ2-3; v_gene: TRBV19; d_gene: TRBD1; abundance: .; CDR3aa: CASSDRGLNTQYF; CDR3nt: TGTGCCAGCTCGGACAGGGGTCTGAATACGCAGTATTTT
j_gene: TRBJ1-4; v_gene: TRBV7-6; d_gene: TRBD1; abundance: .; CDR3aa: CASSPKAGRGMEKLFF; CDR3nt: TGTGCCAGCAGCCCAAAGGCGGGCAGGGGGATGGAAAAACTGTTTTTT
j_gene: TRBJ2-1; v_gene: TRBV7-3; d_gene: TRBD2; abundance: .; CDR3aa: CASSLRLAGANEQFF; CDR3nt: TGTGCCAGCAGCTTAAGACTAGCGGGGGCGAATGAGCAGTTCTTC
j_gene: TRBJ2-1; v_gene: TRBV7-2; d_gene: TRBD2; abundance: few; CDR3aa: CASTQRGGRYNEQFF; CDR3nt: TGTGCCAGCACCCAGCGGGGGGGCCGCTACAATGAGCAGTTCTTC
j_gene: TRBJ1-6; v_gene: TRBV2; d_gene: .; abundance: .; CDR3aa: CASSATGNNSPLHF; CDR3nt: TGTGCCAGCAGCGCCACAGGGAACAATTCACCCCTCCACTTT
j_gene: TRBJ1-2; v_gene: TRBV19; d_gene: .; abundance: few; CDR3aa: CASTPEDSHGYTF; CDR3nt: TGTGCCAGTACCCCAGAGGACAGCCATGGCTACACCTTC
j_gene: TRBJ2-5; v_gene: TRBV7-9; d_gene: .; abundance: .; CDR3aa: CASSYLGETQYF; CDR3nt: TGTGCCAGCAGCTACCTCGGGGAGACCCAGTACTTC
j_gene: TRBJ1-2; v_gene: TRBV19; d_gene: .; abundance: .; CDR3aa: CASSTRQNYGYTF; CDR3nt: TGTGCCAGTAGTACTCGACAGAACTATGGCTACACCTTC
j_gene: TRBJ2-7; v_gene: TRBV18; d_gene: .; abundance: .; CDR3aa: CASSRLAPQGEQYF; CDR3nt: TGTGCCAGCTCACGCCTCGCCCCCCAGGGGGAGCAGTACTTC
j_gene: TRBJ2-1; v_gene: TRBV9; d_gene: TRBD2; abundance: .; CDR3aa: CASSVVAGDNEQFF; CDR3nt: TGTGCCAGCAGCGTAGTGGCGGGGGACAATGAGCAGTTCTTC
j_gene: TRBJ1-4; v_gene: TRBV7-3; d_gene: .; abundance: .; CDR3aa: CASSPTGSANEKLFF; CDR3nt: TGTGCCAGCAGCCCTACAGGGTCGGCTAATGAAAAACTGTTTTTT
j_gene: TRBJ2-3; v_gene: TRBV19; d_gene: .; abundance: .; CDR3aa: CASRNPAGVADTQYF; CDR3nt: TGTGCCAGTAGGAACCCCGCAGGGGTGGCAGATACGCAGTATTTT
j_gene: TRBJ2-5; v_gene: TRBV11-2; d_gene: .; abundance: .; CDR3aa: CASSLGAGETQYF; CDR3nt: TGTGCCAGCAGCTTAGGGGCGGGGGAGACCCAGTACTTC
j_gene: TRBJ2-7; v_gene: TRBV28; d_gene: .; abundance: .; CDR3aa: CASSPRWGRIDEQYF; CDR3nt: TGTGCCAGCAGCCCCCGTTGGGGGCGTATCGACGAGCAGTACTTC
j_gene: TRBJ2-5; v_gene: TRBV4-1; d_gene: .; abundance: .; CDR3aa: CASSPNREGETQYF; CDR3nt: TGCGCCAGCAGCCCGAACAGGGAGGGGGAGACCCAGTACTTC
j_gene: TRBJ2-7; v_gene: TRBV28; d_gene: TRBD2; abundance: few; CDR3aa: CASQHRGEVYEQYF; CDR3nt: TGTGCCAGCCAGCATCGGGGGGAAGTTTACGAGCAGTACTTC
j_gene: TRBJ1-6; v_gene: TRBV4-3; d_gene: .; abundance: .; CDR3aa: CASSQDVGGSSYNSPLHF; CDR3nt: TGCGCCAGCAGCCAAGATGTGGGCGGGAGCTCCTATAATTCACCCCTCCACTTT
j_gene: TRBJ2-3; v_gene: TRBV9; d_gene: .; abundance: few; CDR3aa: CASSEGSGAPSTDTQYF; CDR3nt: TGTGCCAGCAGCGAGGGATCAGGGGCTCCTAGCACAGATACGCAGTATTTT
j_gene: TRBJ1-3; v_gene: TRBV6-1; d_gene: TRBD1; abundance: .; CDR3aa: CASSDTGAGRGNTIYF; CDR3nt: TGTGCCAGCAGTGATACAGGGGCCGGTCGTGGAAACACCATATATTTT
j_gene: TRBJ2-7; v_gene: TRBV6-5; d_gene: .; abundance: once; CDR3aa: CASSGALYEQYF; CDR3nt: TGTGCCAGCAGTGGGGCTCTCTACGAGCAGTACTTC
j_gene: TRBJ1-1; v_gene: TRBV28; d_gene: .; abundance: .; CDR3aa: CASSSPQGFSEAFF; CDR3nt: TGTGCCAGCAGTTCGCCGCAGGGGTTTTCTGAAGCTTTCTTT
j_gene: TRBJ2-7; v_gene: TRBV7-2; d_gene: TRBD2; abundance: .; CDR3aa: CASSLDSGDSSYEQYF; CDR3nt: TGTGCCAGCAGCTTAGACAGCGGGGATAGCTCCTACGAGCAGTACTTC
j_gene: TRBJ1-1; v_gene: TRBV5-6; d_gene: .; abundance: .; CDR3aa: CASSFETEAFF; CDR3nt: TGTGCCAGCAGCTTTGAGACTGAAGCTTTCTTT
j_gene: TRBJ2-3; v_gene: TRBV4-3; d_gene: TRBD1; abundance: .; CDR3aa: CASSQGDRGTDTQYF; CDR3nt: TGCGCCAGCAGCCAAGGGGACAGGGGCACAGATACGCAGTATTTT
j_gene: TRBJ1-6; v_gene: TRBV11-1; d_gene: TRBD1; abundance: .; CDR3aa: CASREGAKYNSPLHF; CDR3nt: TGTGCCAGCAGAGAGGGGGCTAAGTATAATTCACCCCTCCACTTT
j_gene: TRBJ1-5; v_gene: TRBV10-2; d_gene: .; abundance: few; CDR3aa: CASSESDARLGFYQPQHF; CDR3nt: TGCGCCAGCAGTGAGTCGGATGCCAGACTCGGGTTTTATCAGCCCCAGCATTTT
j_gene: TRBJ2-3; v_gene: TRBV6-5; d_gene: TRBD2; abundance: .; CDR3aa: CASSYSQRGGLDTQYF; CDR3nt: TGTGCCAGCAGTTACTCCCAGCGGGGGGGCTTAGATACGCAGTATTTT
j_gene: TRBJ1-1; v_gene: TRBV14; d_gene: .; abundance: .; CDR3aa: CASSQAGYTEAFF; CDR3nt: TGTGCCAGCAGCCAAGCGGGGTATACTGAAGCTTTCTTT
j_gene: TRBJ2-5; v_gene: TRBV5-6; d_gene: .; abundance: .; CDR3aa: CASSFGETQYF; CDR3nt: TGTGCCAGCAGCTTCGGAGAGACCCAGTACTTC
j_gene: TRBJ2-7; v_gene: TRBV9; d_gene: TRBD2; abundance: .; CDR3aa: CASSVEGSGVYEQYF; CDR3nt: TGTGCCAGCAGCGTAGAGGGTAGCGGGGTCTACGAGCAGTACTTC
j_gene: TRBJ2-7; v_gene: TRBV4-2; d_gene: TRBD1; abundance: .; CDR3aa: CASSQMAGGSYEQYF; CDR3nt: TGTGCCAGCAGCCAAATGGCAGGGGGCTCCTACGAGCAGTACTTC
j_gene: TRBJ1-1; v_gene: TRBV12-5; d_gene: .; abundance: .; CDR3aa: CASGLFRPGEEAFF; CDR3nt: TGTGCTAGTGGTTTGTTTCGCCCCGGGGAGGAAGCTTTCTTT
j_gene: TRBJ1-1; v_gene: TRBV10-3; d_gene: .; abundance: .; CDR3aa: CAISTLGGFNTEAFF; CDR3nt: TGTGCCATCAGTACCCTTGGGGGGTTCAACACTGAAGCTTTCTTT
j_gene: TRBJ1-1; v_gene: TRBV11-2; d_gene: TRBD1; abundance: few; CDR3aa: CASSWDRGRTEAFF; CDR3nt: TGTGCCAGCAGCTGGGACAGGGGAAGGACTGAAGCTTTCTTT
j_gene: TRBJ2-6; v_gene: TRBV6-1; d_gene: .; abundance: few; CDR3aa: CASSSGVDGANVLTF; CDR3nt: TGTGCCAGCAGTTCAGGGGTCGATGGGGCCAACGTCCTGACTTTC
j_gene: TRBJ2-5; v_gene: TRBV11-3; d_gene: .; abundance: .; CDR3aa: CASSPSSGRGETQYF; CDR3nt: TGTGCCAGCAGCCCTAGCTCCGGGCGGGGAGAGACCCAGTACTTC
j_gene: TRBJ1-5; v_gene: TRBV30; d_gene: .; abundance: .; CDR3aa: CAWSVGQGYQPQHF; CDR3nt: TGTGCCTGGAGTGTAGGCCAGGGCTATCAGCCCCAGCATTTT
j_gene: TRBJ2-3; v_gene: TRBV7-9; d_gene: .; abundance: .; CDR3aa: CASAAGLDTQYF; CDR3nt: TGTGCTTCCGCGGCAGGGTTAGATACGCAGTATTTT
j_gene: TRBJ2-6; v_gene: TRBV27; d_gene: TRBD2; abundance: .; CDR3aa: CASSSPGGPSGANVLTF; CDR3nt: TGTGCCAGCAGTTCCCCGGGGGGGCCCTCTGGGGCCAACGTCCTGACTTTC
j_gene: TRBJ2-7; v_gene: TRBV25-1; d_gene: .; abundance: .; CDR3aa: CASSEYRGGGYEQYF; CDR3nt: TGTGCCAGCAGTGAATATCGAGGGGGGGGCTACGAGCAGTACTTC
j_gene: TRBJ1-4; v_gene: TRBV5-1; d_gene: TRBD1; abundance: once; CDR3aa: CASSPGGLTNEKLFF; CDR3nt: TGCGCCAGCAGCCCAGGGGGCTTAACTAATGAAAAACTGTTTTTT